This record covers a single TCR beta chain. Its target is not known. These data come from a study of T cells after posttransplantation cyclophosphamide. Study observations and caveats: Later blood repertoires were often dominated by clones from the donor CD8+ memory compartment. Tissue-infiltrating T cells from skin or gut overlapped little with blood T cells.

Methotrexate plus calcineurin inhibitor accompanied controls' myeloablative marrow transplants; sampling was 1 year later. Some clones are missing from TCRdb's copy, which holds only in-frame ones; the method was immunoSEQ multiplex PCR. Here the sample spans about 21,000 clones, around 89% being singletons. There are 12 residues in the CDR3. Trimming cost V 6 bases and J 12 bases, with 18 bases left between them. Germline CDR1 reads MNHNS; CDR2 reads SASEGT. The TCR comes from a female patient aged 30 to 45 who received an allogeneic stem cell transplant from an unrelated donor, was CMV-positive, and had acute and chronic GVHD. Certain T cells may be donor cells from the graft. J is TRBJ2-7 and V is TRBV6-1; D unclear. The source was PBMCs, collected around 390 days after allogeneic stem cell transplant with calcineurin inhibitor and methotrexate. The CDR3 region has the DNA TGTGCCAGCAGCAACGGAGAGGCCTCCTGGTACTTC. Its protein is CASSNGEASWYF.